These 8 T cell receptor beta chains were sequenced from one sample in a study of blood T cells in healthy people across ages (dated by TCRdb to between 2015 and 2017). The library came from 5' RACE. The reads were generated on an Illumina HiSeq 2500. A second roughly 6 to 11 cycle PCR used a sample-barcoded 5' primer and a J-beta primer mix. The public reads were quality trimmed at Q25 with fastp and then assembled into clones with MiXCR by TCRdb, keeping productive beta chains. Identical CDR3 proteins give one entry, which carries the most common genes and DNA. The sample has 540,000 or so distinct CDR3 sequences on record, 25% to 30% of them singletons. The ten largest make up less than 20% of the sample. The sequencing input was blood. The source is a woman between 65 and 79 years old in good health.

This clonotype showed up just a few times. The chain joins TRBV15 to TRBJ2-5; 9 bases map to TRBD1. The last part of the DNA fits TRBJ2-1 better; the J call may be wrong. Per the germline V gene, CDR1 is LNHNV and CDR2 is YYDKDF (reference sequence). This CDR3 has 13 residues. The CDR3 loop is CATSRDRGNEQFF. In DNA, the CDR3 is TGTGCCACCAGCAGGGACAGGGGCAATGAGCAGTTCTTC.

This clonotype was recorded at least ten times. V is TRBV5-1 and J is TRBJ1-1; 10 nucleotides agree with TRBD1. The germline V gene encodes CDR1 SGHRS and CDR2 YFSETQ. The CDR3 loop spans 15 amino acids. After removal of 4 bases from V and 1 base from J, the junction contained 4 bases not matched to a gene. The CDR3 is CASSPRTGGNTEAFF. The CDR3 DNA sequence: TGCGCCAGCAGCCCCCGGACAGGGGGGAACACTGAAGCTTTCTTT.

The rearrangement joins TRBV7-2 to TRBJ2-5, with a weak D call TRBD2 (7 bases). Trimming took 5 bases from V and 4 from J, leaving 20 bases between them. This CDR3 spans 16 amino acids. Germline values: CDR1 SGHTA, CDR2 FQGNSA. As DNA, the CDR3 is TGTGCCAGCAGCCCGCGTAGAGGGGGGGTAGGAGAGACCCAGTACTTC. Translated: CASSPRRGGVGETQYF.

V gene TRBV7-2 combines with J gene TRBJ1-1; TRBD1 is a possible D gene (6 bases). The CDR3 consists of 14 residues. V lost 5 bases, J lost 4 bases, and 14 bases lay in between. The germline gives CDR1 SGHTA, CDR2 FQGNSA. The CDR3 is CASSPQGFGTEAFF. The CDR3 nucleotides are TGTGCCAGCAGCCCACAGGGATTCGGCACTGAAGCTTTCTTT. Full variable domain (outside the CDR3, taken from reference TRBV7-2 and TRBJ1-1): GAGVSQSPSNKVTEKGKDVELRCDPISGHTALYWYRQSLGQGLEFLIYFQGNSAPDKSGLPSDRFSAERTGGSVSTLTIQRTQQEDSAVYLCASSPQGFGTEAFFGQGTRLTVV.

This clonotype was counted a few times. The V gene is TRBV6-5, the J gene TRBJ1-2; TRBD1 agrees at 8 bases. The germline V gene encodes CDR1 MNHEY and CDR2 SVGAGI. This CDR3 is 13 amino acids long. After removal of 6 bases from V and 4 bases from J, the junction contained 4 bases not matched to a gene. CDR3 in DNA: TGTGCCAGCAGGACCGGGACAGGCTATGGCTACACCTTC. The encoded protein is CASRTGTGYGYTF.

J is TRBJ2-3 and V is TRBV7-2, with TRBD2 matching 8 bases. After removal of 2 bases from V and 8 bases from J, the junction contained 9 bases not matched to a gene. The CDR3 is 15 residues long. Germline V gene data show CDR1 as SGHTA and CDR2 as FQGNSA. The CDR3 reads CASSLLGSGAGTQYF. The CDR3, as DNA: TGTGCCAGCAGCTTATTGGGTAGCGGGGCTGGTACGCAGTATTTT. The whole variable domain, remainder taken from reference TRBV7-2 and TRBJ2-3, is GAGVSQSPSNKVTEKGKDVELRCDPISGHTALYWYRQSLGQGLEFLIYFQGNSAPDKSGLPSDRFSAERTGGSVSTLTIQRTQQEDSAVYLCASSLLGSGAGTQYFGPGTRLTVL.

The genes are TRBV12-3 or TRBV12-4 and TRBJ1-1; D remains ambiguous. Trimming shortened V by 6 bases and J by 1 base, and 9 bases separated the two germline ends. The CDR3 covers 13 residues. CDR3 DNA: TGTGCCAGCAGCGTTACAAGGAACACTGAAGCTTTCTTT. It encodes CASSVTRNTEAFF.

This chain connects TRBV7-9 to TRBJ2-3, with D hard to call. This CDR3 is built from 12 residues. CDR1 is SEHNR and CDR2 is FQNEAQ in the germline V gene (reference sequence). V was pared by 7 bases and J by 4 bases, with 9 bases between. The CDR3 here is CASTPTSDTQYF. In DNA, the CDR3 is TGTGCCAGCACCCCAACCTCAGATACGCAGTATTTT.